Below, 26 T cell receptor beta chains from the same sample are listed, as sequenced in a study of shared clonotypes between healthy human individuals. Data came from immunoSEQ multiplex PCR; TCRdb stores just in-frame clones and leaves some out. In the table there are millions of clones, 95% of which are singletons. The material sequenced was naive CD4+ T cells sorted from blood. Subset here: CD45RA+ positively selected. These receptors were collected from a man in his late teens or twenties in good health.

V and J are TRBV9 and TRBJ1-5; D is unresolved. Trimming removed 0 bases from V and 7 bases from J, with 8 bases in between. The CDR3 is 13 amino acids. Germline-derived CDR1 and CDR2 are SGDLS and YYNGEE. CDR3 protein: CASSVDPQQPQHF. The CDR3 DNA reads as TGTGCCAGCAGCGTAGATCCTCAGCAGCCCCAGCATTTT.

The chain combines TRBV28 with TRBJ1-3; a weak D match, TRBD1 (5 bases). This CDR3 has 17 amino acids. The V end lost 2 bases, the J end lost 0 bases, and 14 bases lay between the germline ends. Looked up from germline, CDR1 is MDHEN and CDR2 is SYDVKM. This CDR3 is CASSLLIPGLSGNTIYF. In DNA, the CDR3 is TGTGCCAGCAGTTTACTAATCCCAGGGCTCTCTGGAAACACCATATATTTT.

A remark on this clone: Other DNA sequences within the sample encode an identical CDR3. This chain uses TRBV5-4 with TRBJ2-2; no clear D. V lost 0 bases to trimming and J lost 5 bases, with 8 bases between them. From germline, CDR1 is SGHNT and CDR2 YYREEE (reference sequence). This CDR3 contains 14 residues. The CDR3 protein is CASSLGPPTGELFF. CDR3 in DNA: TGTGCCAGCAGCTTGGGCCCCCCGACCGGGGAGCTGTTTTTT.

The chain uses TRBV5-1 and TRBJ2-2; 9 bases line up with TRBD1. The CDR3 is 15 amino acids. V lost 10 bases and J lost 3; bases outside the gene matches: 10. In germline, CDR1 is SGHRS, CDR2 YFSETQ. The CDR3 bases are TGCGCCTCCCGGGGAACAGGGGGCGACACCGGGGAGCTGTTTTTT. Translated: CASRGTGGDTGELFF. The complete variable domain, with remaining parts taken from reference TRBV5-1 and TRBJ2-2, reads KAGVTQTPRYLIKTRGQQVTLSCSPISGHRSVSWYQQTPGQGLQFLFEYFSETQRNKGNFPGRFSGRQFSNSRSEMNVSTLELGDSALYLCASRGTGGDTGELFFGEGSRLTVL.

The chain uses TRBV7-2 and TRBJ1-5, with unresolved D. Germline V lookup: CDR1 SGHTA, CDR2 FQGNSA. This CDR3 has 15 amino acids. Trimming took 1 base from V and 2 from J, leaving 9 bases between them. This CDR3 is CASSLGAKGNQPQHF. The CDR3 DNA is TGTGCCAGCAGCTTAGGAGCGAAGGGCAATCAGCCCCAGCATTTT.

V and J are TRBV10-3 and TRBJ1-1; D is unclear. The CDR3 is 13 residues long. Trimming cost V 0 bases and J 10 bases, with 12 bases left between them. Germline values: CDR1 ENHRY, CDR2 SYGVKD. The CDR3 DNA is TGTGCCATCAGTGAGTCAGGGATAGCTGTAGCTTTCTTT. Its protein is CAISESGIAVAFF.

The rearrangement uses TRBV4-1 and TRBJ2-7; tentatively, D is TRBD1 (5 bases). CDR3 length: 12 residues. Trimming pared 11 bases from V and 3 bases from J, leaving 14 bases between. The germline CDR1 and CDR2 sequences are MGHRA and YSYEKL. The CDR3 nucleotides are TGCGCCGCCCCCCTAGACAGCTACGAGCAGTACTTC. Residues: CAAPLDSYEQYF.

V usage is TRBV18 and J usage is TRBJ2-3, with 9 positions matching TRBD2. This CDR3 has 16 residues. The trim removed 2 bases at V and 1 base at J, leaving 4 bases unmatched. Per germline, CDR1 KGHSH and CDR2 LQKENI. CDR3 nucleotide sequence: TGTGCCAGCTCACCAACGACTAGCGGAGGCACAGATACGCAGTATTTT. The encoded protein is CASSPTTSGGTDTQYF.

This sequence joins TRBV7-9 and TRBJ1-1; D may be TRBD1 (6 bases). Germline values: CDR1 SEHNR, CDR2 FQNEAQ (reference sequence). The CDR3 runs to 11 residues. V shed 5 bases and J shed 11 bases, with 12 bases lying between them. The CDR3 sequence is CASSREGEAFF. In DNA, the CDR3 is TGTGCCAGCAGCCGGGAGGGGGAGGCTTTCTTT.

This rearrangement joins TRBV5-4 to TRBJ1-6; TRBD1 might be the D (5 bases). CDR1 is SGHNT, CDR2 YYREEE, per germline (reference sequence). This CDR3 has 14 residues. V was cut by 4 bases and J by 8 bases, with 13 bases left in between. The CDR3 DNA follows: TGTGCCAGCAGCCGGGGCAGGGCGGATTCACCCCTCCACTTT. Residues: CASSRGRADSPLHF.

This chain links TRBV6-6 with TRBJ1-5; D gene ambiguous. Trimming pared 2 bases from V and 4 bases from J, leaving 6 bases between. The CDR3 consists of 13 residues. The V gene's germline CDR1 is MNHNY and CDR2 SVGAGI (reference sequence). The CDR3 sequence: CASSYQVNQPQHF. As DNA, the CDR3 is TGTGCCAGCAGTTACCAAGTAAATCAGCCCCAGCATTTT.

J is TRBJ2-5 and V is TRBV7-2, with a weak D call TRBD2 (6 bases). CDR1 is SGHTA and CDR2 is FQGNSA in the germline V gene. The CDR3 is 13 amino acids. V shed 3 bases and J shed 5 bases, with 10 bases lying between them. CDR3 coding DNA: TGTGCCAGCAGCTTCGGGGGAGGCGAGACCCAGTACTTC. Translated: CASSFGGGETQYF.

The rearrangement joins TRBV28 to TRBJ1-4; D not resolved. Germline V gene sequence: CDR1 MDHEN, CDR2 SYDVKM. Deletions cut 7 bases from V and 4 bases from J, with 13 bases between. The CDR3 is made up of 14 amino acids. The CDR3 spells CASTSPVYNEKLFF. The CDR3 nucleotides read TGTGCCAGCACTTCCCCCGTTTATAATGAAAAACTGTTTTTT. Drawing the rest from reference TRBV28 and TRBJ1-4, the complete variable domain is DVKVTQSSRYLVKRTGEKVFLECVQDMDHENMFWYRQDPGLGLRLIYFSYDVKMKEKGDIPEGYSVSREKKERFSLILESASTNQTSMYLCASTSPVYNEKLFFGSGTQLSVL.

This clone was seen only once. The chain employs TRBV11-2 and TRBJ2-7, with a weak D call TRBD2 (5 bases). The CDR3 loop spans 15 amino acids. V was shortened by 5 bases and J by 7 bases, with 21 bases between the two germline ends. The V gene's germline CDR1 is SGHAT and CDR2 FQNNGV. CDR3 region: CASSPSGVQLGEQYF. The DNA for the CDR3 is TGTGCCAGCAGCCCCAGCGGAGTACAACTGGGGGAGCAGTACTTC.

V and J are TRBV5-1 and TRBJ2-1; TRBD1 is a possible D gene (6 bases). The germline V gene has CDR1 SGHRS and CDR2 YFSETQ. The CDR3 consists of 16 residues. V was trimmed by 0 bases and J by 4 bases, leaving 14 bases between them. The CDR3 DNA is TGCGCCAGCAGCTTGGCCGTGGGGGCCTTGTACAATGAGCAGTTCTTC. This gives the protein CASSLAVGALYNEQFF.

A single count supports this clone. The rearrangement joins TRBV30 to TRBJ1-5; D possibly corresponds to TRBD1 (5 bases). Per germline, CDR1 GTSNPN and CDR2 SVGIG (reference sequence). The CDR3 loop spans 15 amino acids. V lost 1 base and J 4 bases, leaving 14 bases between the germline ends. In DNA form, the CDR3 reads TGTGCCTGGAGTGCCGTCCAGGGAGGGAATCAGCCCCAGCATTTT. It specifies CAWSAVQGGNQPQHF.

This chain connects TRBV2 to TRBJ1-3; 8 bases match TRBD1. CDR1 and CDR2 (germline): SNHLY, FYNNEI. Trimming took 8 bases from V and 0 from J; bases not matched to a gene: 6. This CDR3 has 15 residues. The CDR3 DNA reads as TGTGCCAGCGGGACAGGCCTTATCTCTGGAAACACCATATATTTT. Its translation: CASGTGLISGNTIYF. Looking up the rest from reference TRBV2 and TRBJ1-3 gives the full variable domain: EPEVTQTPSHQVTQMGQEVILRCVPISNHLYFYWYRQILGQKVEFLVSFYNNEISEKSEIFDDQFSVERPDGSNFTLKIRSTKLEDSAMYFCASGTGLISGNTIYFGEGSWLTVV.

V is TRBV5-4 and J is TRBJ2-6; D is perhaps TRBD1 (5 bases). Trimming took 6 bases from V and 4 from J, leaving 23 bases between them. CDR3 length: 18 amino acids. Germline V gene sequence: CDR1 SGHNT, CDR2 YYREEE (reference sequence). DNA for the CDR3: TGTGCCAGCACCCACGGCCGCCAGGGTGCTACGGGGGCCAACGTCCTGACTTTC. Protein sequence: CASTHGRQGATGANVLTF. Looking up the rest from reference TRBV5-4 and TRBJ2-6 gives the full variable domain: ETGVTQSPTHLIKTRGQQVTLRCSSQSGHNTVSWYQQALGQGPQFIFQYYREEENGRGNFPPRFSGLQFPNYSSELNVNALELDDSALYLCASTHGRQGATGANVLTFGAGSRLTVL.

This chain connects TRBV7-2 to TRBJ1-1; D is uncertain. The CDR3 length is 13 residues. Trimming cost V 5 bases and J 5 bases, with 12 bases left between them. CDR1 and CDR2 from the germline V gene are SGHTA and FQGNSA. CDR3 in amino acids: CASSQEGRTEAFF. CDR3 DNA sequence: TGTGCCAGCAGCCAGGAAGGACGAACTGAAGCTTTCTTT.

The rearrangement uses TRBV9 and TRBJ2-2; no definite D call. Trimming stripped 1 base from V and 2 bases from J, with 6 bases between. Germline V gene lookup returns CDR1 SGDLS and CDR2 YYNGEE. There are 14 residues in the CDR3. The CDR3 spells CASSVRENTGELFF. The DNA of the CDR3 is TGTGCCAGCAGCGTAAGGGAAAACACCGGGGAGCTGTTTTTT.

The chain carries TRBV12-5 and TRBJ2-7, with D unclear. CDR3 size: 16 residues. V dropped 0 bases and J dropped 4 bases, with 16 bases sitting between them. Germline CDR1 LGHNT, CDR2 FRNRAP. The CDR3 loop is CASGLVSGLVGYEQYF. The CDR3 DNA reads as TGTGCTAGTGGTTTGGTTTCTGGCCTGGTCGGGTACGAGCAGTACTTC.

The chain combines TRBV7-2 with TRBJ2-5; D gene uncertain. Germline lookup yields CDR1 SGHTA and CDR2 FQGNSA. This CDR3 contains 15 residues. Trimming took 3 bases from V and 2 from J, leaving 13 bases between them. CDR3 amino acids: CASSLGLGLQETQYF. The CDR3 DNA sequence: TGTGCCAGCAGCTTGGGGTTGGGTCTGCAAGAGACCCAGTACTTC.

The CDR3 DNA follows: TGCGCCAGTGCGGCGGGGGGACCCCAAGAGACCCAGTACTTC. Translating it yields CASAAGGPQETQYF. The rearrangement joins TRBV5-1 to TRBJ2-5, with 8 bases aligning to TRBD2. V trimming: 8 bases; J trimming: 1 base; junction bases outside the gene matches: 7. In germline, CDR1 is SGHRS, CDR2 YFSETQ. This CDR3 comprises 14 residues.

The chain has TRBV15 and TRBJ1-5; D not resolved. The ends were cut back, 0 bases at V and 7 bases at J, with 13 bases in the middle. Per germline, CDR1 LNHNV and CDR2 YYDKDF (reference sequence). The CDR3 is 15 residues long. The CDR3 region is CATSREWAGKQPQHF. The CDR3 coding sequence is TGTGCCACCAGCAGAGAGTGGGCCGGGAAGCAGCCCCAGCATTTT.

This rearrangement joins TRBV6-5 to TRBJ2-7, with D perhaps matching TRBD2 (6 bases). Trimming stripped 6 bases from V and 3 bases from J, with 18 bases between. This CDR3 contains 15 residues. Germline loops: CDR1 MNHEY, CDR2 SVGAGI. CDR3 region: CASSSTGLLLYEQYF. DNA for the CDR3: TGTGCCAGCAGCTCAACAGGACTACTGCTCTACGAGCAGTACTTC.

The V and J genes are TRBV7-6 and TRBJ1-4, with a tentative D call TRBD1 (5 bases). The CDR3 extends over 14 amino acids. Trimming took off 1 base at V and 4 bases at J, with 7 bases between the two ends. CDR1 SGHVS and CDR2 FNYEAQ come from the germline V gene. CDR3 in DNA: TGTGCCAGCAGCTTAGAGGGGTTTAATGAAAAACTGTTTTTT. The encoded protein is CASSLEGFNEKLFF.